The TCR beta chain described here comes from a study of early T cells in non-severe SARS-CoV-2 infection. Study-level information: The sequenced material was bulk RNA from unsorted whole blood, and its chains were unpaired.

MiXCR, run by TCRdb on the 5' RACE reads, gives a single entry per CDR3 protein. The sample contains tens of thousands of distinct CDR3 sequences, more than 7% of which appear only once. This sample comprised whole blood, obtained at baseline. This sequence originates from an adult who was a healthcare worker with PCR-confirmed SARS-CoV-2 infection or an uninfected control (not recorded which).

CDR3 bases: TGTGCCAGCAGCTCTCATATGAACACTGAAGCTTTCTTT. It yields the protein CASSSHMNTEAFF. This chain joins TRBV7-3 and TRBJ1-1; D is unclear. This CDR3 is built from 13 residues. Germline V CDR1 and CDR2: SGHTA, FQGTGA. Trimming shortened V by 4 bases and J by 0 bases, and 6 bases separated the two germline ends.